These T cell receptor beta chains were read from a single sample in a study of metastatic and nonmetastatic thyroid tumors. TCRdb used MiXCR to call clones anew from the PCR reads. The sample holds 15,000 or so clones; under 15% are singletons and the top ten take less than 20%. Source material: tumor tissue. The source of these receptors is a female donor with papillary thyroid cancer or a benign thyroid nodule (not recorded which). Some clones in this sample may be carry-over from other donors' samples. CDR3s include the opening cysteine and the closing phenylalanine or tryptophan. Fields, in order: clone size, J gene, D gene, V gene, CDR3 DNA, CDR3 protein. D genes are given only for firm matches. The size of a clone is reported for some rows only, either as once, few or many, or as a class for expanded clones.

abundance: many; j_gene: TRBJ1-5; d_gene: TRBD1; v_gene: TRBV12-3/TRBV12-4; CDR3nt: TGTGCCAGCAGTCCTGGGACAGGGGGAGATCAGCCCCAGCATTTT; CDR3aa: CASSPGTGGDQPQHF
abundance: many; j_gene: TRBJ1-5; d_gene: TRBD1; v_gene: TRBV18; CDR3nt: TGTGCCAGCTCACCGGGACAGGGACATCAGCCCCAGCATTTT; CDR3aa: CASSPGQGHQPQHF
abundance: .; j_gene: TRBJ1-2; d_gene: .; v_gene: TRBV28; CDR3nt: TGTGCCAGCAGTTTGACCAGAATCTATGGCTACACCTTC; CDR3aa: CASSLTRIYGYTF
abundance: many; j_gene: TRBJ2-1; d_gene: TRBD2; v_gene: TRBV6-2/TRBV6-3; CDR3nt: TGTGCCAGCAGTAGGACTAGCGGGTTTACCAGTGAGCAGTTCTTC; CDR3aa: CASSRTSGFTSEQFF
abundance: many; j_gene: TRBJ2-1; d_gene: .; v_gene: TRBV2; CDR3nt: TGTGCCAGCAGTGAGGTCGGGCGAGCTAGAGGTAGCGAGCAGTTCTTC; CDR3aa: CASSEVGRARGSEQFF
abundance: many; j_gene: TRBJ2-1; d_gene: .; v_gene: TRBV4-3; CDR3nt: TGCGCCAGCAGCCAAGACAGGGGACAAAATGAGCAGTTCTTC; CDR3aa: CASSQDRGQNEQFF
abundance: many; j_gene: TRBJ2-2; d_gene: .; v_gene: TRBV6-1; CDR3nt: TGTGCCAGCACCCTGGGTGGGGCCGGGGAGCTGTTTTTT; CDR3aa: CASTLGGAGELFF
abundance: many; j_gene: TRBJ1-2; d_gene: .; v_gene: TRBV7-3; CDR3nt: TGTGCCAGCAGCTTAACGAGGGGGTTCGGCTACACCTTC; CDR3aa: CASSLTRGFGYTF
abundance: many; j_gene: TRBJ1-2; d_gene: .; v_gene: TRBV9; CDR3nt: TGTGCCAGCAGCGCCGGTCAGGGAGACTATGGCTACACCTTC; CDR3aa: CASSAGQGDYGYTF
abundance: few; j_gene: TRBJ2-1; d_gene: TRBD2; v_gene: TRBV19; CDR3nt: TGTGCCAGTAGCCATCAAGCGGGAGGGGGGCGTGGGAATGAGCAGTTCTTC; CDR3aa: CASSHQAGGGRGNEQFF
abundance: few; j_gene: TRBJ1-2; d_gene: TRBD1; v_gene: TRBV3-1; CDR3nt: TGTGCCAGCAGCCAAGATGGACAGGGCTATGGCTACACCTTC; CDR3aa: CASSQDGQGYGYTF
abundance: many; j_gene: TRBJ2-3; d_gene: TRBD2; v_gene: TRBV6-2/TRBV6-3; CDR3nt: TGTGCCAGCTGGACTAGCGGGGGTATCGATACGCAGTATTTT; CDR3aa: CASWTSGGIDTQYF
abundance: many; j_gene: TRBJ2-3; d_gene: .; v_gene: TRBV10-3; CDR3nt: TGTGCCATCAGTGAAGGTAACACAGATACGCAGTATTTT; CDR3aa: CAISEGNTDTQYF
abundance: many; j_gene: TRBJ1-1; d_gene: .; v_gene: TRBV5-1; CDR3nt: TGCGCCAGCAGCTGGAACCCCCAGGGTGACACTGAAGCTTTCTTT; CDR3aa: CASSWNPQGDTEAFF
abundance: once; j_gene: TRBJ2-7; d_gene: .; v_gene: TRBV7-6; CDR3nt: TGTGCCAGCAGCTTAGGTATGAACGCCAGGGTCCCCTACGAGCAGTACTTC; CDR3aa: CASSLGMNARVPYEQYF
abundance: many; j_gene: TRBJ1-3; d_gene: .; v_gene: TRBV7-3; CDR3nt: TGTGCCAGCAGCTTAACCTCACAGGGAGCTGGAAACACCATATATTTT; CDR3aa: CASSLTSQGAGNTIYF
abundance: many; j_gene: TRBJ2-3; d_gene: TRBD2; v_gene: TRBV7-2; CDR3nt: TGTGCCAGCAGCTCGTCTAGCGGGGGTGCAGATACGCAGTATTTT; CDR3aa: CASSSSSGGADTQYF
abundance: many; j_gene: TRBJ2-1; d_gene: .; v_gene: TRBV20-1; CDR3nt: TGCAGTGCAGCTGGGGGGACAGCTTACAATGAGCAGTTCTTC; CDR3aa: CSAAGGTAYNEQFF
abundance: medium-sized; j_gene: TRBJ1-6; d_gene: TRBD1; v_gene: TRBV20-1; CDR3nt: TGCAGTGCTAGCGGACAGGGGAATTCACCCCTCCACTTT; CDR3aa: CSASGQGNSPLHF
abundance: once; j_gene: TRBJ2-7; d_gene: .; v_gene: TRBV20-1; CDR3nt: TGCATTGCTAGTACCATCGGGGCTCCCACGTCCTACGAGCAGTACTTC; CDR3aa: CIASTIGAPTSYEQYF
abundance: few; j_gene: TRBJ2-2; d_gene: .; v_gene: TRBV7-3; CDR3nt: TGTGCCAGCAGATCTTCAGGTTCGGCCGGGGAGCTGTTTTTT; CDR3aa: CASRSSGSAGELFF
abundance: many; j_gene: TRBJ1-4; d_gene: TRBD1; v_gene: TRBV7-8; CDR3nt: TGTGCCAGCAGCCCCCGAGGGGGCGGAGAAAAACTGTTTTTT; CDR3aa: CASSPRGGGEKLFF
abundance: many; j_gene: TRBJ2-2; d_gene: TRBD2; v_gene: TRBV28; CDR3nt: TGTGCCAGCATGTCGCTAGCGGGAGCTACCGGGGAGCTGTTTTTT; CDR3aa: CASMSLAGATGELFF
abundance: many; j_gene: TRBJ2-2; d_gene: .; v_gene: TRBV9; CDR3nt: TGTGCCAGCAGCCAACGACAGGAGAACACCGGGGAGCTGTTTTTT; CDR3aa: CASSQRQENTGELFF
abundance: .; j_gene: TRBJ2-7; d_gene: TRBD1; v_gene: TRBV11-3; CDR3nt: TGTGCCAGCAGCTTCGGACAGGGGGACGAGCAGTACTTC; CDR3aa: CASSFGQGDEQYF
abundance: many; j_gene: TRBJ2-7; d_gene: TRBD2; v_gene: TRBV11-1; CDR3nt: TGTGCCAGCAGCTTAGTGTCCACTAGCGGGGAGCCCTACGAGCAGTACTTC; CDR3aa: CASSLVSTSGEPYEQYF
abundance: many; j_gene: TRBJ2-3; d_gene: .; v_gene: TRBV20-1; CDR3nt: TGCAGTGCGGACGGGCGGGCTAGCGGCACAGATACGCAGTATTTT; CDR3aa: CSADGRASGTDTQYF
abundance: many; j_gene: TRBJ2-7; d_gene: .; v_gene: TRBV6-1; CDR3nt: TGTGCCAGCAGTTCCCTACAGTCGGGCCACGAGCAGTACTTC; CDR3aa: CASSSLQSGHEQYF
abundance: .; j_gene: TRBJ1-2; d_gene: .; v_gene: TRBV6-1; CDR3nt: TGTGCCAGCAGTGATGCGAACTATGGCTACACCTTC; CDR3aa: CASSDANYGYTF
abundance: few; j_gene: TRBJ1-5; d_gene: .; v_gene: TRBV28; CDR3nt: TGTGCCAGCAGTTTACCGATTCAGCCCCAGCATTTT; CDR3aa: CASSLPIQPQHF
abundance: many; j_gene: TRBJ2-5; d_gene: .; v_gene: TRBV12-3/TRBV12-4; CDR3nt: TGTGCCAGCAGTTCCTGGGGTGGGCAAGAGACCCAGTACTTC; CDR3aa: CASSSWGGQETQYF
abundance: .; j_gene: TRBJ1-2; d_gene: TRBD1; v_gene: TRBV20-1; CDR3nt: TGCAGTGCGCCGAGACAGGGGAGAGACTATGGCTACACCTTC; CDR3aa: CSAPRQGRDYGYTF
abundance: few; j_gene: TRBJ2-3; d_gene: TRBD1; v_gene: TRBV6-1; CDR3nt: TGTGCCAGCAGAGGGGGCTCGGATACGCAGTATTTT; CDR3aa: CASRGGSDTQYF
abundance: many; j_gene: TRBJ1-2; d_gene: TRBD1; v_gene: TRBV3-1; CDR3nt: TGTGCCAGCAGCCAAGATTGGACAGGGGTTGACTATGGCTACACCTTC; CDR3aa: CASSQDWTGVDYGYTF
abundance: many; j_gene: TRBJ1-2; d_gene: .; v_gene: TRBV19; CDR3nt: TGTGCCAGTAGCACTTCCGTTAACTATGGCTACACCTTC; CDR3aa: CASSTSVNYGYTF
abundance: many; j_gene: TRBJ2-5; d_gene: TRBD1; v_gene: TRBV9; CDR3nt: TGTGCCAGCAGCGCCGGGACAGGGGCCGAGACCCAGTACTTC; CDR3aa: CASSAGTGAETQYF
abundance: medium-sized; j_gene: TRBJ2-7; d_gene: TRBD1; v_gene: TRBV4-1; CDR3nt: TGCGCCAGCAGCCAAGAAGGGACAGGGGGCGTCGACGGGCAGTACTTC; CDR3aa: CASSQEGTGGVDGQYF
abundance: .; j_gene: TRBJ2-1; d_gene: TRBD2; v_gene: TRBV28; CDR3nt: TGTGCCAGCAGGCCAGCGGGAGGCGAGGTCAATGAGCAGTTCTTC; CDR3aa: CASRPAGGEVNEQFF
abundance: many; j_gene: TRBJ2-3; d_gene: TRBD2; v_gene: TRBV20-1; CDR3nt: TGCAGTGCTGGGGGGGGGGGCACAGATACGCAGTATTTT; CDR3aa: CSAGGGGTDTQYF
abundance: many; j_gene: TRBJ2-1; d_gene: TRBD2; v_gene: TRBV29-1; CDR3nt: TGCAGCGTTGAAGGACTAGCGGGAGGAGGGGGGCAGTTCTTC; CDR3aa: CSVEGLAGGGGQFF
abundance: many; j_gene: TRBJ2-1; d_gene: .; v_gene: TRBV7-2; CDR3nt: TGTGCCAGCAGCTGGGACATTAATGAGCAGTTCTTC; CDR3aa: CASSWDINEQFF
abundance: .; j_gene: TRBJ2-3; d_gene: .; v_gene: TRBV20-1; CDR3nt: TGCAGTGCTAGGGCCGGGACAAAGGGATTGGAGCAGTATTTT; CDR3aa: CSARAGTKGLEQYF
abundance: many; j_gene: TRBJ1-2; d_gene: TRBD1; v_gene: TRBV28; CDR3nt: TGTGCCAGCAGTGTACAGGGGCCCCTCGGGTCTGGCTACACCTTC; CDR3aa: CASSVQGPLGSGYTF
abundance: few; j_gene: TRBJ2-7; d_gene: .; v_gene: TRBV6-1; CDR3nt: TGTGCCAGCAGGAATGGAGGGTCCTCCTACGAGCAGTACTTC; CDR3aa: CASRNGGSSYEQYF
abundance: many; j_gene: TRBJ1-4; d_gene: .; v_gene: TRBV19; CDR3nt: TGTGCCAGTAGTACCACCGGGTCCTATAATGAAAAACTGTTTTTT; CDR3aa: CASSTTGSYNEKLFF
abundance: many; j_gene: TRBJ2-7; d_gene: .; v_gene: TRBV20-1; CDR3nt: TGCAGTGCTAGAGATCTTGTAAGGTCCTACGAGCAGTACTTC; CDR3aa: CSARDLVRSYEQYF